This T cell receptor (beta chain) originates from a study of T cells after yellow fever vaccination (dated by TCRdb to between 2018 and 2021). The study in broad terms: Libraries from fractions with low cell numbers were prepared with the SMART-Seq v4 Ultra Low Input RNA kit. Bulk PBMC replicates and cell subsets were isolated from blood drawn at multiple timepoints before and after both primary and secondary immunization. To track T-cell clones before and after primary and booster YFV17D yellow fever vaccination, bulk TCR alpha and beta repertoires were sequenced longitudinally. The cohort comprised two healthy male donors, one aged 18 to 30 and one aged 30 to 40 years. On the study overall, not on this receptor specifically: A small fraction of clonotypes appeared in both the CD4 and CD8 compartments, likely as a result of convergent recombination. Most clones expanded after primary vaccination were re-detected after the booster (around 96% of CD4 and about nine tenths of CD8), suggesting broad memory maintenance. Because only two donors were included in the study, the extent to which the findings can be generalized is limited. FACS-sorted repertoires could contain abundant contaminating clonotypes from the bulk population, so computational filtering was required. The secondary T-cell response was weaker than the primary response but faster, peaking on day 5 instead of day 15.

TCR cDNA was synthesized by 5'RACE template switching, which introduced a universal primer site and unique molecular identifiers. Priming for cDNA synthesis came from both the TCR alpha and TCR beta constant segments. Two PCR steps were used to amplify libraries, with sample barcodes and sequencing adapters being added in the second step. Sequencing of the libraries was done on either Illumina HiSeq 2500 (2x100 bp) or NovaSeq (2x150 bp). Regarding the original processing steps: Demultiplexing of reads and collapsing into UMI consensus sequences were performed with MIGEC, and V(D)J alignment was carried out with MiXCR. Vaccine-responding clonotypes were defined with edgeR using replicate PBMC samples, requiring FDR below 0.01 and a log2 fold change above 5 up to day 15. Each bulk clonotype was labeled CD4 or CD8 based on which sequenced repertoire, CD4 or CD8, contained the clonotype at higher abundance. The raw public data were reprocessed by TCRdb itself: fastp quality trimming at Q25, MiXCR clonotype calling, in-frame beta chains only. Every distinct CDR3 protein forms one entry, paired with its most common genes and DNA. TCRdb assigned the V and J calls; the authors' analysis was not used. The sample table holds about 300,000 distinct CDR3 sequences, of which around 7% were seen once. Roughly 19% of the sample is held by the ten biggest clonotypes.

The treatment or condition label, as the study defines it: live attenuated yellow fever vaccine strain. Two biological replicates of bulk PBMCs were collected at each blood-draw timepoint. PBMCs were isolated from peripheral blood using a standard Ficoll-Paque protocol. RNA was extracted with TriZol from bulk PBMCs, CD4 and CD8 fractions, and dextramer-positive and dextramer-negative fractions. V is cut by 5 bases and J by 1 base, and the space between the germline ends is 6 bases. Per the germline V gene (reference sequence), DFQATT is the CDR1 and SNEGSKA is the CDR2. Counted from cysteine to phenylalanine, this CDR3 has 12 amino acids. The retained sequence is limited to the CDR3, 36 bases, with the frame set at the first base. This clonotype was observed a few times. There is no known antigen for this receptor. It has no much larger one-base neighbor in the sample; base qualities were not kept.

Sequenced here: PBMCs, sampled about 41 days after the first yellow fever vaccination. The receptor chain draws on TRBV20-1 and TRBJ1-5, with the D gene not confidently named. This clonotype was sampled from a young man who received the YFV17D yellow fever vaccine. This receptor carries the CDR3 CSAGESNQPQHF. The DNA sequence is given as TGCAGTGCTGGGGAGAGCAATCAGCCCCAGCATTTT.